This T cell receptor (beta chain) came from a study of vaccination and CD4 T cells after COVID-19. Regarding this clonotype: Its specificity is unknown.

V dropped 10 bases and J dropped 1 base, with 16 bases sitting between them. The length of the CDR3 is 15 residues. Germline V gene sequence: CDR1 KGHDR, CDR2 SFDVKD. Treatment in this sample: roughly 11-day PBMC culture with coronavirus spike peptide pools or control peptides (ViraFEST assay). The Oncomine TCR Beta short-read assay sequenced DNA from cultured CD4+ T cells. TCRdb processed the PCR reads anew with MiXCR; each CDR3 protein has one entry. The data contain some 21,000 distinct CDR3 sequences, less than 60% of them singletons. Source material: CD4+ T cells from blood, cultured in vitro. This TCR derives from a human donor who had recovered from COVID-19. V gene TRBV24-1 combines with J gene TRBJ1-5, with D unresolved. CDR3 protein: CATQEREGSNQPQHF. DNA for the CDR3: TGTGCCACTCAAGAAAGGGAGGGAAGCAATCAGCCCCAGCATTTT.